This TCR beta chain was retrieved from a study of blood T cell repertoires in COVID-19. Study-wide context: Sites in the United States, Italy and Spain provided acute and convalescent COVID-19 samples. T cells, B-cell-depleted T cells, or PBMCs supplied cDNA or gDNA.

Germline V gene lookup returns CDR1 MNHEY and CDR2 SMNVEV (reference sequence). This CDR3 is 14 amino acids long. Trimming cost V 5 bases and J 9 bases, with 14 bases left between them. In the authors' methods: Estimated nucleated cell counts came from reference gene primer amplification. The repertoire was sequenced with immunoSEQ multiplex PCR; TCRdb's copy has only in-frame clones and lacks some. V, J and clone size were drawn from that table, and D and trimming were deduced from the DNA. The data hold some 330,000 clones, with approximately 90% observed a single time. This chain links TRBV27 with TRBJ1-6; D is ambiguous. The sequence derives from a woman aged 50 to 60 with active or convalescent COVID-19. Sequenced material: peripheral blood. The CDR3 nucleotides read TGTGCCAGCAGTCCCTCAAGGACTGGTTCACCCCTCCACTTT. This codes for CASSPSRTGSPLHF.